Below, one T cell receptor (beta chain) is given with its context. Its antigen is unidentified. This sample stems from a study of long-term antiretroviral therapy in people with HIV. General study results and limits: Those clones which expanded before ART made up the dominant part of the repertoire at all time points. Neither ART adherence, viral resistance nor therapy changes were documented.

With survey level as its setting, the immunoSEQ assay was v3.0. Here immunoSEQ multiplex PCR was the method, and the copy in TCRdb shows in-frame clones only, minus some. The sample yields about 30,000 clones, about nine tenths seen once. The sequences come from unsorted PBMCs, collected roughly 5 years before starting antiretroviral therapy. The receptor comes from a man between 45 and 60 years old with HIV.

The DNA for the CDR3 is TGTGCCAGCAGCTTAGTACGCAGGGTCTCCTATGGCTACACCTTC. Translated: CASSLVRRVSYGYTF. The chain has TRBV7-2 and TRBJ1-2; tentatively, D is TRBD1 (5 bases). The V gene's germline CDR1 is SGHTA and CDR2 FQGNSA. The germline V and J ends were trimmed by 1 base and 4 bases, with 13 bases remaining between them. The CDR3 totals 15 residues. The complete variable domain, with remaining parts taken from reference TRBV7-2 and TRBJ1-2, reads GAGVSQSPSNKVTEKGKDVELRCDPISGHTALYWYRQSLGQGLEFLIYFQGNSAPDKSGLPSDRFSAERTGGSVSTLTIQRTQQEDSAVYLCASSLVRRVSYGYTFGSGTRLTVV.